Given below is one T cell receptor (beta chain) in context. No antigen is known for it. As to time point: newly diagnosed GD, antithyroid drugs for less than 3 months. PBMC-derived RNA was used for the TCR library. This specimen belongs to a study of regulatory T cells in long-lasting Graves disease. Whole-study findings and limits: TRBV28, TRBJ1-2 and TRBJ2-5 were favored in persistent disease.

Through Arm-PCR of CDR3 regions and iRepertoire HTBI primers, TCR beta libraries were built. MiXCR, applied by TCRdb to the multiplex PCR reads, yields one record per CDR3 protein. The sample lists 300,000 to 400,000 distinct CDR3 sequences; roughly 17% were seen once. The CDR3 has 11 residues. Germline CDR1 is SNHLY and CDR2 is FYNNEI. V was pared by 10 bases and J by 8 bases, with 11 bases between. These data were also filed under a second study, of T cells in Graves' hyperthyroidism and ophthalmopathy. That paper adds: Each diagnosis was grounded in clinical symptoms, serum thyroxine and TRAb, thyroid ultrasound, and orbital computed tomography. The HTBI primer set was used in a first-round RT-PCR of the TCR CDR3.

Sequenced here: peripheral blood mononuclear cells (PBMCs), sampled at new diagnosis, from a patient treated with antithyroid drugs. This sequence originates from a man aged 40-49 years with Graves disease. The chain is built from TRBV2 and TRBJ1-4; no clear D gene. The CDR3 sequence: CATRTREKLFF. Here the CDR3 DNA reads TGTGCCACCCGGACTCGGGAAAAACTGTTTTTT.